One and the same sample provided the 27 T cell receptor beta chains below, sequenced in a study of blood T cell repertoires in COVID-19. The table came from immunoSEQ multiplex PCR; TCRdb's copy has only in-frame clones and leaves some out. Of over 150,000 clones listed, roughly 86% are singletons. Sequenced material: peripheral blood. These receptors all come from a woman of 80 years or more with COVID-19, enrolled during active disease.

The rearrangement joins TRBV11-2 to TRBJ2-1, with D tentatively TRBD1 (6 bases). The CDR3 has 14 amino acids. Trimming pared 5 bases from V and 14 bases from J, leaving 22 bases between. Germline V gene sequence: CDR1 SGHAT, CDR2 FQNNGV. The chain's CDR3 is CASSPDRIVGRKFF. For the CDR3, the DNA is TGTGCCAGCAGCCCTGACAGGATTGTCGGTCGAAAGTTCTTC.

The chain couples TRBV7-6 to TRBJ2-1; D possibly corresponds to TRBD2 (6 bases). CDR3 length: 16 residues. The V gene lost 5 bases and the J gene lost 2 bases, with 16 bases spanning the gap. CDR1 and CDR2 (germline): SGHVS, FNYEAQ. The CDR3: CASSPGLGGAYNEQFF. Here the CDR3 DNA reads TGTGCCAGCAGCCCAGGGCTGGGGGGTGCCTACAATGAGCAGTTCTTC.

This chain links TRBV30 with TRBJ2-1, with 16 bases matching TRBD2. The CDR3 runs to 19 residues. CDR1 and CDR2 from the germline V gene are GTSNPN and SVGIG (reference sequence). The trim removed 5 bases at V and 3 bases at J, leaving 13 bases unmatched. CDR3 DNA sequence: TGTGCCTGGGCCTCGGGACTAGCGGGAGGGATCCCCTACTACAATGAGCAGTTCTTC. Protein product: CAWASGLAGGIPYYNEQFF.

The chain recombines TRBV12-5 with TRBJ1-1; 10 bases line up with TRBD1. CDR1 is LGHNT, CDR2 FRNRAP, per germline. This CDR3 spans 16 amino acids. The junction had 5 bases not matched to a gene; V was cut back by 4 bases and J by 0 bases. For the CDR3, the DNA is TGTGCTAGTGGTTGGGACAGGGGCTTTATGAACACTGAAGCTTTCTTT. This gives the protein CASGWDRGFMNTEAFF.

As concerns this clone: Germline is not matched at one junction end, which may reflect a read error. This chain uses TRBV10-2 with TRBJ2-7; D call uncertain. CDR3 length equals 8 residues. In germline, CDR1 is WSHSY, CDR2 SAAADI. The CDR3 coding sequence is TGCGCCAGCAGCGCCGAGGACTTC. Translation gives CASSAEDF.

This chain uses TRBV18 with TRBJ2-7, with TRBD1 as a possible D gene (6 bases). The CDR3 totals 14 residues. CDR1 is KGHSH and CDR2 is LQKENI in the germline V gene. The V and J ends lost 6 bases and 3 bases respectively, with 15 bases between them. Here the CDR3 reads CASSGARGSYEQYF. In nucleotides, the CDR3 is TGTGCCAGCTCCGGGGCCAGGGGTAGCTACGAGCAGTACTTC. Together with reference TRBV18 and TRBJ2-7, the CDR3 gives the full variable domain: NAGVMQNPRHLVRRRGQEARLRCSPMKGHSHVYWYRQLPEEGLKFMVYLQKENIIDESGMPKERFSAEFPKEGPSILRIQQVVRGDSAAYFCASSGARGSYEQYFGPGTRLTVT.

This chain joins TRBV7-8 and TRBJ2-3; TRBD1 might be the D (6 bases). Germline V gene sequence: CDR1 SGHVS, CDR2 FQNEAQ. Deletions cut 0 bases from V and 0 bases from J, with 13 bases between. There are 17 residues in the CDR3. CDR3 bases: TGTGCCAGCAGCTTAGCGGGACACTATACTAGCACAGATACGCAGTATTTT. Translation gives CASSLAGHYTSTDTQYF.

In this sample, this clone turned up a few times. This chain uses TRBV6-5 with TRBJ2-7; TRBD1 is a possible D gene (6 bases). This CDR3 is 14 amino acids long. CDR1 is MNHEY, CDR2 SVGAGI, per germline. The V gene lost 5 bases and the J gene lost 2 bases, with 13 bases spanning the gap. CDR3 in DNA: TGTGCCAGCAGTCGACACAGGGAACCCTACGAGCAGTACTTC. This sequence encodes CASSRHREPYEQYF.

The chain employs TRBV7-2 and TRBJ2-3; 7 nucleotides align to TRBD2. The CDR3 length is 15 residues. The germline CDR1 and CDR2 sequences are SGHTA and FQGNSA. The V gene end was trimmed by 3 bases and the J gene end by 9 bases; junction bases not matched to a gene: 12. The CDR3 coding sequence is TGTGCCAGCAGCTTGGGTAGCGGGTTGACATCCACGCAGTATTTT. The encoded protein is CASSLGSGLTSTQYF.

The rearrangement joins TRBV12-5 to TRBJ2-5; D might be TRBD2 (6 bases). CDR3 size: 12 residues. The germline CDR1 and CDR2 sequences are LGHNT and FRNRAP. Trimming removed 2 bases at V and 10 bases at J, with 11 bases between. In nucleotides, the CDR3 is TGTGCTAGTGGTTTGCAGGAGGGTGACCAGTACTTC. Protein: CASGLQEGDQYF.

This clone was observed a handful of times. The gene calls are TRBV10-1 and TRBJ2-7; possible D gene TRBD2, 6 bases. V was pared by 9 bases and J by 1 base, with 16 bases between. This CDR3 spans 14 amino acids. Germline V gives CDR1 WNHNN, CDR2 SYGVQD (reference sequence). The CDR3 region has the DNA TGCGCCAGGACCTTAGCGGAGAGATCCTACGAGCAGTACTTC. It is translated as CARTLAERSYEQYF.

The chain employs TRBV30 and TRBJ1-2, with 11 bases aligning to TRBD1. The CDR3 has 13 amino acids. The trim removed 5 bases at V and 5 bases at J, leaving 4 bases unmatched. Germline V gene lookup returns CDR1 GTSNPN and CDR2 SVGIG (reference sequence). DNA for the CDR3: TGTGCCTGGGCCCGGGACAGGGGGTATGGCTACACCTTC. As protein: CAWARDRGYGYTF.

Turning to this clone: Other DNA sequences in the same sample also yield this CDR3. The V gene is TRBV3-1 (or the pseudogene TRBV3-2), the J gene TRBJ2-3, with 10 bases lining up with TRBD1. Germline assignment: CDR1 LGHDT and CDR2 YNNKEL (reference sequence). The J segment lost 3 bases and the V segment lost 3 bases, leaving 0 bases of the junction unmatched. This CDR3 region has 14 residues. The CDR3, as DNA: TGTGCCAGCAGCCAGGGACAGGGGACAGATACGCAGTATTTT. The encoded protein is CASSQGQGTDTQYF.

This clone has just a few counts. The chain couples TRBV2 to TRBJ2-4, with D possibly TRBD2 on 6 matching bases. Germline V CDR1 and CDR2: SNHLY, FYNNEI. V was cut by 3 bases and J by 3 bases, with 9 bases left in between. CDR3 length: 14 residues. The DNA of the CDR3 is TGTGCCAGCAGTGAGGGAGGTGGCAAAAACATTCAGTACTTC. It specifies CASSEGGGKNIQYF.

This chain links TRBV2 with TRBJ1-1; TRBD1 agrees at 7 bases. Germline assignment: CDR1 SNHLY and CDR2 FYNNEI. The CDR3 is 16 amino acids. V trimming: 7 bases; J trimming: 1 base; junction bases outside the gene matches: 12. The chain's CDR3 is CASTPSGTVRNTEAFF. The CDR3 DNA follows: TGTGCCAGCACTCCTTCAGGGACAGTCCGGAACACTGAAGCTTTCTTT.

In nucleotides, the CDR3 is TGTGCCAGCAGTGACAGGACCGGAAGGTACGAGCAGTACTTC. Protein: CASSDRTGRYEQYF. This chain uses TRBV6-6 with TRBJ2-7; weak D call: TRBD1 (6 bases). Germline V gene sequence: CDR1 MNHNY, CDR2 SVGAGI (reference sequence). This CDR3 is 14 amino acids long. The ends were cut back, 5 bases at V and 4 bases at J, with 15 bases in the middle.

The chain recombines TRBV21-1 with TRBJ1-2; TRBD1, the D gene given by the table, was not confirmed from the DNA. TRBV21-1 is assigned pseudogene status. The CDR3 sequence is 15 residues long. The CDR3 sequence: CASSKSEGQGYGYTF. CDR3 nucleotide sequence: TGTGCCAGCAGCAAAAGCGAGGGACAGGGATATGGCTACACCTTC.

This clone occurred a few times. The genes are TRBV4-2 and TRBJ2-7; TRBD2 is a possible D gene (5 bases). Trimming shortened V by 0 bases and J by 6 bases, and 15 bases separated the two germline ends. The germline V gene encodes CDR1 LGHNA and CDR2 YNFKEQ. The CDR3 has 15 residues. CDR3 in DNA: TGTGCCAGCAGCCAAGATCCCGGGAAGCACTCCGAGCAGTACTTC. Protein sequence: CASSQDPGKHSEQYF.

This chain uses TRBV30 with TRBJ2-2, with TRBD2 matching over 15 bases. The trim removed 3 bases at V and 3 bases at J, leaving 8 bases unmatched. The V gene's germline CDR1 is GTSNPN and CDR2 SVGIG (reference sequence). The CDR3 runs 18 residues. As DNA, the CDR3 is TGTGCCTGGAGGCCGGGACTAGCGGGGGGTTATTACACCGGGGAGCTGTTTTTT. Residues: CAWRPGLAGGYYTGELFF.

The chain uses TRBV12-3 or TRBV12-4 and TRBJ1-6; 7 nucleotides agree with TRBD1. The CDR3 spans 12 residues. After removal of 5 bases from V and 13 bases from J, the junction contained 5 bases not matched to a gene. CDR3 in DNA: TGTGCCAGCAGTGTACAGGGGCGGCCCCTCCACTTT. Translation: CASSVQGRPLHF.

The gene calls are TRBV1 and TRBJ2-7; TRBD1, the table's D call, was not compared with the DNA. TRBV1 is a pseudogene segment. The CDR3 sequence is 14 residues long. CDR3 region: CTSSQDLWTRVQYF. The CDR3 DNA follows: TGCACCAGCAGCCAAGATCTGTGGACAAGGGTGCAGTACTTC.

There are a few counts of this clone. The CDR3 sequence is CASSLLAEFYEQYF. In DNA, the CDR3 is TGTGCCAGCAGCTTGCTTGCAGAATTCTACGAGCAGTACTTC. The J gene is TRBJ2-7, the V gene TRBV5-8; no definite D call. This CDR3 is built from 14 residues. Germline-derived CDR1 and CDR2 are SGHTS and YDEGEE. V gave up 1 base and J gave up 3 bases, with 11 bases separating them. The full variable domain, completed using reference TRBV5-8 and TRBJ2-7, is EAGVTQSPTHLIKTRGQQATLRCSPISGHTSVYWYQQALGLGLQFLLWYDEGEERNRGNFPPRFSGRQFPNYSSELNVNALELEDSALYLCASSLLAEFYEQYFGPGTRLTVT.

The V gene is TRBV27, the J gene TRBJ1-5; TRBD1 matches 7 bases. This CDR3 contains 14 residues. Looked up from germline, CDR1 is MNHEY and CDR2 is SMNVEV (reference sequence). J gave up 3 bases and V 7 bases, and 6 bases lay outside the gene matches. This CDR3 is CASKPTGLNQPQHF. The CDR3 DNA follows: TGTGCCAGCAAGCCGACAGGGCTCAATCAGCCCCAGCATTTT.

The chain couples TRBV6-2 or TRBV6-3 to TRBJ1-1; 7 bases are shared with TRBD1. After removal of 2 bases from V and 0 bases from J, the junction contained 12 bases not matched to a gene. Germline loops: CDR1 MNHEY, CDR2 SVGEGT. There are 18 residues in the CDR3. CDR3 loop: CASSYAIGQGELNTEAFF. The CDR3 DNA reads as TGTGCCAGCAGTTACGCTATTGGTCAGGGGGAATTGAACACTGAAGCTTTCTTT.

This clone occurred a few times. This chain connects TRBV7-3 to TRBJ2-1, with D perhaps TRBD1 (6 bases). The germline CDR1 and CDR2 sequences are SGHTA and FQGTGA. This CDR3 region has 15 residues. The ends were cut back, 5 bases at V and 0 bases at J, with 11 bases in the middle. Written as DNA, the CDR3 is TGTGCCAGCAGCACTGACAGGAGCTCCTACAATGAGCAGTTCTTC. Its translation: CASSTDRSSYNEQFF. The entire variable domain, with the rest obtained from reference TRBV7-3 and TRBJ2-1, is as follows: GAGVSQTPSNKVTEKGKYVELRCDPISGHTALYWYRQSLGQGPEFLIYFQGTGAADDSGLPNDRFFAVRPEGSVSTLKIQRTERGDSAVYLCASSTDRSSYNEQFFGPGTRLTVL.

This chain connects TRBV27 to TRBJ2-7; TRBD1 aligns across 9 bases. Unmatched junction bases numbered 3, after V lost 0 bases and J lost 3 bases. The CDR3 loop spans 15 amino acids. Germline CDR1 reads MNHEY; CDR2 reads SMNVEV (reference sequence). This chain's CDR3 is CASSLSGTGLYEQYF. CDR3 sequence (DNA): TGTGCCAGCAGTTTATCGGGGACAGGGCTCTACGAGCAGTACTTC.

The chain uses TRBV27 and TRBJ2-1; 9 bases are a match to TRBD2. CDR3 length equals 15 residues. CDR1 MNHEY and CDR2 SMNVEV come from the germline V gene (reference sequence). Losses at the gene ends were 6 bases for V and 2 bases for J; bases not matched to a gene: 5. The CDR3 DNA reads as TGTGCCAGCAGACCCGGGACTAGCACCTACAATGAGCAGTTCTTC. This codes for CASRPGTSTYNEQFF.